This is a list of T cell receptor beta chains from one sample in a study of Ad26.COV2.S vaccination and SARS-CoV-2 variants. Only in-frame clones appear in the TCRdb table, and some are missing; sequencing was by immunoSEQ multiplex PCR. The repertoire consists of roughly 92,000 clones, with more than 65% occurring once and the leading ten covering more than 15%. This specimen consisted of peripheral blood, obtained after recovery from COVID-19. The origin of the receptors is a human donor who had recovered from COVID-19. CDR3s include the opening cysteine and the closing phenylalanine or tryptophan. The D gene is left open where the match is weak. Only part of the rows carry a size: once, few, many, or a class if the clone is expanded.

v_gene: TRBV24-1
abundance: NA
j_gene: TRBJ1-1
d_gene: TRBD1
CDR3aa: CATRASDREAEAFF
CDR3nt: TGTGCCACGAGAGCGTCTGACAGGGAGGCTGAAGCTTTCTTT

v_gene: TRBV5-1
abundance: NA
j_gene: TRBJ2-3
d_gene: NA
CDR3aa: CASSLVPRDTQYF
CDR3nt: TGCGCCAGCAGCTTGGTCCCGCGGGATACGCAGTATTTT

v_gene: TRBV19
abundance: once
j_gene: TRBJ1-5
d_gene: TRBD1
CDR3aa: CASSTRDRRNQPQHF
CDR3nt: TGTGCCAGTAGTACCCGGGACAGAAGGAATCAGCCCCAGCATTTT

v_gene: TRBV6-8
abundance: once
j_gene: TRBJ1-1
d_gene: NA
CDR3aa: CASSYGRRGLWNTEAFF
CDR3nt: TGTGCCAGCAGTTACGGTAGACGGGGACTATGGAACACTGAAGCTTTCTTT

v_gene: TRBV9
abundance: NA
j_gene: TRBJ2-2
d_gene: TRBD2
CDR3aa: CASSEPVAGGYSNTGELFF
CDR3nt: TGTGCCAGCAGCGAGCCCGTAGCGGGAGGGTACTCGAACACCGGGGAGCTGTTTTTT

v_gene: TRBV19
abundance: NA
j_gene: TRBJ2-7
d_gene: TRBD1
CDR3aa: CASSITGGYEQYF
CDR3nt: TGTGCCAGTAGTATAACAGGGGGCTACGAGCAGTACTTC

v_gene: TRBV4-2
abundance: NA
j_gene: TRBJ2-3
d_gene: NA
CDR3aa: CASSQDGGGQDTQYF
CDR3nt: TGTGCCAGCAGCCAAGACGGGGGTGGGCAGGATACGCAGTATTTT

v_gene: TRBV7-2
abundance: NA
j_gene: TRBJ2-3
d_gene: NA
CDR3aa: CASSSPGRTDTQYF
CDR3nt: TGTGCCAGCAGCTCTCCGGGAAGAACAGATACGCAGTATTTT

v_gene: TRBV3-1/TRBV3-2
abundance: NA
j_gene: TRBJ2-3
d_gene: NA
CDR3aa: CASSQRLESRSQYF
CDR3nt: TGTGCCAGCAGCCAAAGGCTAGAGTCGAGGTCGCAGTATTTT

v_gene: TRBV5-4
abundance: NA
j_gene: TRBJ2-5
d_gene: TRBD2
CDR3aa: CASSSSILAIETQYF
CDR3nt: TGTGCCAGCAGCTCGAGTATACTAGCGATAGAGACCCAGTACTTC

v_gene: TRBV24-1
abundance: NA
j_gene: TRBJ2-5
d_gene: NA
CDR3aa: CATSDAGRTQYF
CDR3nt: TGTGCCACCAGTGATGCGGGAAGGACCCAGTACTTC

v_gene: TRBV5-1
abundance: NA
j_gene: TRBJ2-5
d_gene: TRBD2
CDR3aa: CASNSAAGGRQETQYF
CDR3nt: TGCGCCAGCAACTCGGCGGCGGGGGGGCGACAAGAGACCCAGTACTTC

v_gene: TRBV15
abundance: NA
j_gene: TRBJ1-1
d_gene: NA
CDR3aa: CATSRDQPWGKTEAFF
CDR3nt: TGTGCCACCAGCAGAGATCAACCGTGGGGGAAAACTGAAGCTTTCTTT

v_gene: TRBV6-5
abundance: NA
j_gene: TRBJ1-1
d_gene: NA
CDR3aa: CASRGFTEAFF
CDR3nt: TGTGCCAGCAGGGGTTTTACTGAAGCTTTCTTT

v_gene: TRBV25-1
abundance: NA
j_gene: TRBJ1-3
d_gene: NA
CDR3aa: CASSEWAAGNTIYF
CDR3nt: TGTGCCAGCAGTGAATGGGCGGCTGGAAACACCATATATTTT

v_gene: TRBV6-5
abundance: few
j_gene: TRBJ1-1
d_gene: NA
CDR3aa: CASSYPGKNTEAFF
CDR3nt: TGTGCCAGCAGTTACCCCGGCAAGAACACTGAAGCTTTCTTT

v_gene: TRBV6-2/TRBV6-3
abundance: few
j_gene: TRBJ2-1
d_gene: TRBD2
CDR3aa: CASSYSPPSGVYNEQFF
CDR3nt: TGTGCCAGCAGTTACTCCCCCCCAAGCGGGGTATACAATGAGCAGTTCTTC

v_gene: TRBV28
abundance: NA
j_gene: TRBJ2-1
d_gene: TRBD1
CDR3aa: CASRGPARGPEQFF
CDR3nt: TGTGCCAGCAGGGGCCCTGCCAGGGGGCCTGAGCAGTTCTTC